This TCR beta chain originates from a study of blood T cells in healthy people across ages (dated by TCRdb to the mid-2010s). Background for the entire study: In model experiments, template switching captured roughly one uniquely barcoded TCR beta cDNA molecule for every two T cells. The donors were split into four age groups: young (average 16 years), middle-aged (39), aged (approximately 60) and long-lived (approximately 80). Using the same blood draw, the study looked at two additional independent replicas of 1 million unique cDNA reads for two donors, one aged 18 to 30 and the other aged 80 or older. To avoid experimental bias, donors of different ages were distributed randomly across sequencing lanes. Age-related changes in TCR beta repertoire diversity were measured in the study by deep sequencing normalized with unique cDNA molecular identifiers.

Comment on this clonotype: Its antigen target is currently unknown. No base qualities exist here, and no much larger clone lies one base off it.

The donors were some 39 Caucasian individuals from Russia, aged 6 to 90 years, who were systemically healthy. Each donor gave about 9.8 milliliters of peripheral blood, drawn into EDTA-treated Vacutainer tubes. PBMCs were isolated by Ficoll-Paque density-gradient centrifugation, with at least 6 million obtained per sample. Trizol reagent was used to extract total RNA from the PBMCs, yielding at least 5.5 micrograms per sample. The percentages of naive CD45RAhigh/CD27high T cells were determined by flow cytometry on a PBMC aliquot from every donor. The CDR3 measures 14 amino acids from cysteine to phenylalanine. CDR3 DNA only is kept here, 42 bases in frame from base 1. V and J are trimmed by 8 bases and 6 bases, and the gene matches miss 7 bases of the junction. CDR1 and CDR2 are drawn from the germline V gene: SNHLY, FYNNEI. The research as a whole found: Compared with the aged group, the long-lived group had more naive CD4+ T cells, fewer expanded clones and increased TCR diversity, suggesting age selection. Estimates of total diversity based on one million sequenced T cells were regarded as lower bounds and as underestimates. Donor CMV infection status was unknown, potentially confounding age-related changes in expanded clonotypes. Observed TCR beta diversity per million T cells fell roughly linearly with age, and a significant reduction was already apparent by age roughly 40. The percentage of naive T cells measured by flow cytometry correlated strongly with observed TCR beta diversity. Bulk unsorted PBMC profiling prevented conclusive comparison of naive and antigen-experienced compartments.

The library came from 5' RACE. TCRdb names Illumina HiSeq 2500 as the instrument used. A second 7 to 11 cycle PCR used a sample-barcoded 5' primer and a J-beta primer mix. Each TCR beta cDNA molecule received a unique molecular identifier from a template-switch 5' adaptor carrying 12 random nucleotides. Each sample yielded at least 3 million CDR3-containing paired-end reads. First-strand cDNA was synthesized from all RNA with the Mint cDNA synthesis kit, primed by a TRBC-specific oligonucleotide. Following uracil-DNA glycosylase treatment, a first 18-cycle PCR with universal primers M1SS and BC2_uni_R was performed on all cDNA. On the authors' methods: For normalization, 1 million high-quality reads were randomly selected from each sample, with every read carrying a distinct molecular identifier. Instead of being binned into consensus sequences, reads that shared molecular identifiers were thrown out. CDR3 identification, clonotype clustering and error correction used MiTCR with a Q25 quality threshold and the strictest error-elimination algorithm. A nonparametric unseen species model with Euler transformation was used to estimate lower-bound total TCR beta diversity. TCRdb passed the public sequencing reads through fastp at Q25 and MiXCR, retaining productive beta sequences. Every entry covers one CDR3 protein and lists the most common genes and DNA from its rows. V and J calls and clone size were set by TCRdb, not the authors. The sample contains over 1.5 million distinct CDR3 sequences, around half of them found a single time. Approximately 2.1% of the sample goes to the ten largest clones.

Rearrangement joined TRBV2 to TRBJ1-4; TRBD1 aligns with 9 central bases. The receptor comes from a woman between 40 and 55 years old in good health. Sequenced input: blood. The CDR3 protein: CASGADRGHEKLFF. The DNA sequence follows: TGTGCCAGCGGAGCGGACAGGGGACATGAAAAACTGTTTTTT.